The subject of this entry is one T cell receptor (beta chain). The antigen is unknown. Data came from immunoSEQ multiplex PCR; TCRdb stores just in-frame clones and leaves some out. This sample yields roughly 100,000 clones, of which around 83% are seen a single time; around 3.6% belongs to the top ten. The germline gives CDR1 SGDLS, CDR2 YYNGEE. This CDR3 contains 16 residues. Trimming removed 1 base from V and 0 bases from J, with 10 bases in between. These data belong to a study of radiotherapy plus CTLA-4 blockade in lung cancer. Study conclusions and caveats: Peripheral blood showed expansion of tumor-derived TCR clones after radiotherapy and ipilimumab.

Ipilimumab CTLA-4 blockade and focal radiation were given to patients with chemo-refractory metastatic non-small-cell lung cancer. The receptor was derived from a human donor with non-small cell lung cancer who had a partial response to radiotherapy plus ipilimumab. The chain joins TRBV9 to TRBJ2-2; unclear D gene. Sequencing was performed on peripheral blood, taken from a patient treated with radiotherapy plus ipilimumab. The CDR3 sequence is CASSVNTPTNTGELFF. The CDR3 DNA sequence: TGTGCCAGCAGCGTAAACACCCCAACGAACACCGGGGAGCTGTTTTTT.